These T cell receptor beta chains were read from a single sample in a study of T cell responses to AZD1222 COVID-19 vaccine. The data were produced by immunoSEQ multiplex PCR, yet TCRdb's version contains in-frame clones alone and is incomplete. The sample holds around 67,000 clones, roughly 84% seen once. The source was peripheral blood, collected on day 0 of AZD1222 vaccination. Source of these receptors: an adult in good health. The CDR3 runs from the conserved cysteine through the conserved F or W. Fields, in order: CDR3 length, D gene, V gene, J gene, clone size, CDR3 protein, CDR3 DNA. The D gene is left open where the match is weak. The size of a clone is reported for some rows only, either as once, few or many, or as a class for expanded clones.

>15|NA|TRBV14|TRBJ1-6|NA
CASSLSVGPNSPLHF
TGTGCCAGCAGCCTTTCTGTCGGGCCGAATTCACCCCTCCACTTT
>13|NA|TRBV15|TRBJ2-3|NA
CATRAISTDTQYF
TGTGCCACCAGAGCGATAAGCACAGATACGCAGTATTTT
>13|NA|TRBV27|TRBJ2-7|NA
CASSLFGSYEQYF
TGTGCCAGCAGTTTATTCGGCAGCTACGAGCAGTACTTC
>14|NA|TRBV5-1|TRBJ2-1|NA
CASSPSFQGGEQFF
TGCGCCAGCAGCCCATCCTTCCAAGGGGGTGAGCAGTTCTTC
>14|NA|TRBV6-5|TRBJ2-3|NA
CASTLFGDTDTQYF
TGTGCCAGCACCCTTTTCGGCGACACAGATACGCAGTATTTT
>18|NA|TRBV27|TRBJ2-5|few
CASSRGSAGGGKKETQYF
TGTGCCAGCAGCCGAGGGAGCGCTGGCGGGGGCAAAAAAGAGACCCAGTACTTC
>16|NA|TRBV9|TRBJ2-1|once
CASSVATVSSYNEQFF
TGTGCCAGCAGCGTAGCTACGGTAAGCTCCTACAATGAGCAGTTCTTC
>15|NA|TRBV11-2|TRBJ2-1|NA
CASSQGAISYNEQFF
TGTGCCAGCAGCCAAGGGGCGATCTCCTACAATGAGCAGTTCTTC
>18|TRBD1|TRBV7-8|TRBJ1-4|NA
CASSLITGTGGTNEKLFF
TGTGCCAGCAGCTTAATTACCGGGACAGGGGGGACTAATGAAAAACTGTTTTTT
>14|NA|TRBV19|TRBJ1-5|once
CASSIWGEGQPQHF
TGTGCCAGTAGTATATGGGGTGAAGGACAGCCCCAGCATTTT
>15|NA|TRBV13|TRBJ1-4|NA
CASSLSMQEIEKLFF
TGTGCCAGCAGCTTAAGTATGCAGGAAATTGAAAAACTGTTTTTT
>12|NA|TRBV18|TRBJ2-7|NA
CASSLRESEAYF
TGTGCCAGCTCACTTAGGGAATCAGAGGCCTACTTC
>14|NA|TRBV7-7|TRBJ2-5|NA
CASSDEGRRKTQYF
TGTGCCAGCAGCGATGAGGGCAGGCGGAAGACCCAGTACTTC
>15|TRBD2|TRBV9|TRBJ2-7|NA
CASSGGLAPGLEQYF
TGTGCCAGCAGCGGAGGACTAGCGCCGGGTTTAGAGCAGTACTTC
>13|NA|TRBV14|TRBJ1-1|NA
CASSQGIRTEAFF
TGTGCCAGCAGCCAAGGAATTCGGACTGAAGCTTTCTTT
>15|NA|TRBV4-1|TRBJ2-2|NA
CASSFHRDGTGELFF
TGCGCCAGCAGCTTCCACAGGGATGGAACCGGGGAGCTGTTTTTT
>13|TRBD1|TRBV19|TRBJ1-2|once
CASSRGTDYGYTF
TGTGCCAGTAGTAGGGGGACAGACTATGGCTACACCTTC
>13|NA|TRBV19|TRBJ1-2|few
CASRMDGNYGYTF
TGTGCCAGTAGGATGGACGGAAACTATGGCTACACCTTC
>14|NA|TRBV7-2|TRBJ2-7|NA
CASSFSISSYEQYF
TGTGCCAGCAGCTTTTCAATAAGCTCCTACGAGCAGTACTTC
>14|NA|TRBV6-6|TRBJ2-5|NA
CASSLRARKETQYF
TGTGCCAGCAGTCTCCGGGCTAGGAAAGAGACCCAGTACTTC
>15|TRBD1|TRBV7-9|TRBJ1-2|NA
CASSFNRGDNYGYTF
TGTGCCAGCAGCTTCAACAGGGGCGACAACTATGGCTACACCTTC
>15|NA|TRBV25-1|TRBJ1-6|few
CASSPLPRGSSPLHF
TGTGCCAGCAGTCCCCTCCCAAGGGGCAGTTCACCCCTCCACTTT
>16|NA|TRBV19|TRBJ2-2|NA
CASNPSRDMSAGELFF
TGTGCCAGTAACCCATCCCGGGACATGTCGGCCGGGGAGCTGTTTTTT
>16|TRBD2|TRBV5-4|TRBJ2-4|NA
CASSLLAGGPQNIQYF
TGTGCCAGCAGCTTGCTAGCGGGGGGCCCTCAAAACATTCAGTACTTC
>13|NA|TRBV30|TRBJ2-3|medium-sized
CAWSVIGSGTQYF
TGTGCCTGGAGTGTAATAGGGTCTGGTACGCAGTATTTT
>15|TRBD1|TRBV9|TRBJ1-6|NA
CASSPGDPSQGALHF
TGTGCCAGCAGCCCCGGGGACCCCTCCCAGGGGGCCCTCCACTTT
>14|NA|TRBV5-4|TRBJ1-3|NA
CASSSMSSGNTIYF
TGTGCCAGCAGCTCTATGAGCTCTGGAAACACCATATATTTT
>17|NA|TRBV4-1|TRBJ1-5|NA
CASSHGRGGGLNQPQHF
TGCGCCAGCAGCCACGGGCGAGGGGGGGGACTAAATCAGCCCCAGCATTTT
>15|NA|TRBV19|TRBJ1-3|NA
CASTMGDGRLNTIYF
TGTGCCAGTACCATGGGGGACGGGCGGTTAAACACCATATATTTT
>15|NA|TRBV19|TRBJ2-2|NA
CASSQGFANTGELFF
TGTGCCAGTAGTCAGGGCTTCGCGAACACCGGGGAGCTGTTTTTT
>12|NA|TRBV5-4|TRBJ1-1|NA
CASSSGVSEAFF
TGTGCCAGCAGCTCCGGTGTTTCTGAAGCTTTCTTT
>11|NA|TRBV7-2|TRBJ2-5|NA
CASSLQETQYF
TGTGCCAGCAGTCTGCAAGAGACCCAGTACTTC
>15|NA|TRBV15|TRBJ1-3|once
CATSRGKSSGNTIYF
TGTGCCACCAGCAGAGGTAAAAGCTCTGGAAACACCATATATTTT
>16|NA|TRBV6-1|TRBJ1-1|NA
CASSENLGRAVTEAFF
TGTGCCAGCAGTGAAAACCTGGGACGCGCGGTCACTGAAGCTTTCTTT
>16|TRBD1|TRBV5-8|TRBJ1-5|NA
CASSFLRDRGNQPQHF
TGTGCCAGCAGCTTCCTCCGGGACAGGGGCAATCAGCCCCAGCATTTT
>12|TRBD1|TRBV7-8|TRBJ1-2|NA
CASTRGLGGYTF
TGTGCCAGCACCAGGGGGCTTGGTGGCTACACCTTC
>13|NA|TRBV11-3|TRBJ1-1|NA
CASSFAVNTEAFF
TGTGCCAGCAGCTTTGCAGTGAACACTGAAGCTTTCTTT
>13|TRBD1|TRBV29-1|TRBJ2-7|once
CSIPGQGTYEQYF
TGCAGCATTCCGGGACAGGGAACCTACGAGCAGTACTTC
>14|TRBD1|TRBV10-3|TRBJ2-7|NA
CAISEVQGAYEQYF
TGTGCCATCAGTGAAGTACAGGGGGCATACGAGCAGTACTTC
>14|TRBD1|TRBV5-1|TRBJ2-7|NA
CASTPGQGVSEQYF
TGCGCCAGCACCCCGGGACAGGGAGTCAGCGAGCAGTACTTC
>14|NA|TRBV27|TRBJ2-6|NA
CASSFSSGANVLTF
TGTGCCAGCAGTTTTAGCTCTGGGGCCAACGTCCTGACTTTC
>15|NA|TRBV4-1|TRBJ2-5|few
CASSQPTSEEETQYF
TGCGCCAGCAGCCAACCCACCAGTGAGGAAGAGACCCAGTACTTC
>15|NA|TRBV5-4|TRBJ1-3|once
CASSSEIRSGNTIYF
TGTGCCAGCAGCAGTGAAATACGCTCTGGAAACACCATATATTTT
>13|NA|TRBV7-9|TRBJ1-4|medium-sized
CASSVGFNEKLFF
TGTGCCAGCAGCGTCGGGTTTAATGAAAAACTGTTTTTT
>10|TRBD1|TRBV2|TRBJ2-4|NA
CASSRRDSYF
TGTGCCAGCAGCCGCCGGGACAGTTACTTC
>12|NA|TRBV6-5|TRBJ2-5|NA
CASSYSGETQYF
TGTGCCAGCAGTTACTCGGGCGAGACCCAGTACTTC
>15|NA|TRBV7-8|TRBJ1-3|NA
CASSKVGFSGNTIYF
TGTGCCAGCAGTAAGGTGGGCTTTTCTGGAAACACCATATATTTT
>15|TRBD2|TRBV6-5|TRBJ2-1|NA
CASPASGGGYNEQFF
TGTGCCAGCCCTGCTAGCGGGGGGGGATACAATGAGCAGTTCTTC
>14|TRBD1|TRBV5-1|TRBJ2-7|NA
CASSGTGEIYEQYF
TGCGCCAGCAGCGGGACAGGGGAAATCTACGAGCAGTACTTC
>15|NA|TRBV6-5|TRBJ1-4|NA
CASSYSSRKNEKLFF
TGTGCCAGCAGTTACTCGAGTAGGAAAAATGAAAAACTGTTTTTT
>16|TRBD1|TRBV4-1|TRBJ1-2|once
CASSQDQGTANYGYTF
TGCGCCAGCAGCCAAGATCAGGGGACAGCTAACTATGGCTACACCTTC
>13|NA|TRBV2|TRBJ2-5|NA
CASSVSQEETQYF
TGTGCCAGCAGTGTTAGTCAGGAAGAGACCCAGTACTTC
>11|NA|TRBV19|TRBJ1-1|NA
CAVGGRTEAFF
TGTGCAGTGGGGGGGCGCACTGAAGCTTTCTTT
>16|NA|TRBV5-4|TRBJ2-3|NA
CASSLGSGTYTDTQYF
TGTGCCAGCAGCTTGGGGTCCGGTACTTACACAGATACGCAGTATTTT